Each of the 29 T cell receptor beta chains below was sequenced from the same sample in a study of blood T cells in healthy people across ages. Together with a sample-barcoded 5' primer, a J-beta primer mix was included in a second PCR lasting about 7 to 12 cycles. TCRdb recomputed calls from the 5' RACE reads with MiXCR, one row per CDR3 protein. The sample consists of roughly 1,800,000 distinct CDR3 sequences, less than 50% of them appearing once. The sequencing sample was made of blood. Receptors originate from a woman in her thirties or forties in good health.

The V call is TRBV5-1, the J call TRBJ1-1; 9 bases are shared with TRBD1. Per germline, CDR1 SGHRS and CDR2 YFSETQ. This CDR3 spans 15 amino acids. Trimming at V came to 6 bases and at J to 5 bases, leaving 11 bases not matched to a gene. CDR3 sequence (DNA): TGCGCCAGCACCCAGAATACAGGGGGCTATACTGAAGCTTTCTTT. The encoded protein is CASTQNTGGYTEAFF.

The chain uses TRBV20-1 and TRBJ1-2, with D perhaps matching TRBD1 (5 bases). This CDR3 has 16 amino acids. The germline gives CDR1 DFQATT, CDR2 SNEGSKA (reference sequence). Trimming shortened V by 5 bases and J by 3 bases, and 22 bases separated the two germline ends. In DNA, the CDR3 is TGCAGTGCTGAGGGGCCAAGGACAACTTTCTACTATGGCTACACCTTC. This gives the protein CSAEGPRTTFYYGYTF.

The table lists this clonotype with a few counts. This chain connects TRBV28 to TRBJ2-1; TRBD2 agrees at 8 bases. The length of the CDR3 is 16 residues. The germline CDR1 and CDR2 sequences are MDHEN and SYDVKM. V lost 3 bases to trimming and J lost 3 bases; unmatched junction nucleotides: 7. The CDR3 loop is CASSLSGGALYNEQFF. CDR3 coding DNA: TGTGCCAGCAGTTTGTCCGGGGGGGCCCTCTACAATGAGCAGTTCTTC.

V usage is TRBV20-1 and J usage is TRBJ2-7; the match to TRBD1 covers 11 bases. The CDR3 sequence is 15 residues long. Germline V gene lookup returns CDR1 DFQATT and CDR2 SNEGSKA (reference sequence). The V segment lost 3 bases and the J segment 5 bases; nucleotides outside the gene matches: 9. The CDR3 bases are TGCAGTGCTAGCCAGCCGGGACAGGGGGGCCACGAGCAGTACTTC. It encodes CSASQPGQGGHEQYF.

The chain is built from TRBV9 and TRBJ2-4, with a tentative D call TRBD1 (6 bases). The CDR3 sequence is 14 residues long. V lost 2 bases to trimming and J lost 6 bases, with 12 bases between them. Germline CDR1 SGDLS, CDR2 YYNGEE. This CDR3 reads CASSVPGVGNIQYF. The DNA for the CDR3 is TGTGCCAGCAGCGTCCCAGGGGTGGGAAACATTCAGTACTTC.

This clonotype was observed once. The chain couples TRBV18 to TRBJ2-3; TRBD2 might be the D (6 bases). CDR3 size: 16 residues. CDR1 is KGHSH and CDR2 is LQKENI in the germline V gene. Trimming shortened V by 6 bases and J by 4 bases, and 20 bases separated the two germline ends. In DNA form, the CDR3 reads TGTGCCAGCTCCCGTCCCGGAGGGGCCGTGGCAGATACGCAGTATTTT. It is translated as CASSRPGGAVADTQYF. The whole variable domain, remainder taken from reference TRBV18 and TRBJ2-3, is NAGVMQNPRHLVRRRGQEARLRCSPMKGHSHVYWYRQLPEEGLKFMVYLQKENIIDESGMPKERFSAEFPKEGPSILRIQQVVRGDSAAYFCASSRPGGAVADTQYFGPGTRLTVL.

This rearrangement joins TRBV19 to TRBJ1-2; 8 bases match TRBD1. Trimming removed 6 bases from V and 5 bases from J; junction bases left unmatched: 11. Germline V gives CDR1 LNHDA, CDR2 SQIVND (reference sequence). The CDR3 contains 15 residues. CDR3 sequence: CASRGTGEKAYGYTF. The CDR3 nucleotides read TGTGCCAGTAGGGGGACAGGAGAAAAGGCGTATGGCTACACCTTC.

The V and J genes are TRBV27 and TRBJ2-3; D may correspond to TRBD1 or TRBD2 (6 bases each). This CDR3 contains 16 residues. CDR1 is MNHEY and CDR2 is SMNVEV in the germline V gene (reference sequence). V lost 7 bases, J lost 2 bases, and 19 bases lay in between. The CDR3 DNA reads TGTGCCAGCATCCTAGGGGGAGGAAACCTCACAGATACGCAGTATTTT. Protein: CASILGGGNLTDTQYF.

The chain joins TRBV10-3 to TRBJ1-1; D gene ambiguous. The CDR3 contains 16 residues. The germline gives CDR1 ENHRY, CDR2 SYGVKD. V lost 6 bases, J lost 2 bases, and 19 bases lay in between. CDR3 sequence (DNA): TGTGCCATCAGCGACTATCTTCAGGCGGACAACACTGAAGCTTTCTTT. Translating it yields CAISDYLQADNTEAFF.

The chain is built from TRBV12-3 or TRBV12-4 and TRBJ1-2; 9 bases are a match to TRBD1. Trimming took 3 bases from V and 4 from J; bases not matched to a gene: 9. The CDR3 sequence is 16 residues long. The CDR3 coding sequence is TGTGCCAGCAGTTTGGGGACAGGGACAGGGAGCTATGGCTACACCTTC. The encoded protein is CASSLGTGTGSYGYTF.

The chain is built from TRBV5-1 and TRBJ2-5; 13 nucleotides match TRBD2. Looked up from germline, CDR1 is SGHRS and CDR2 is YFSETQ. There are 15 residues in the CDR3. The V and J ends lost 4 bases and 5 bases, in that order; junction bases with no gene match: 5. The CDR3 DNA follows: TGCGCCAGCAGCCTGGGACTAGCGGGAATTGAGACCCAGTACTTC. Its translation is CASSLGLAGIETQYF.

This clonotype came up a few times. CDR3 in DNA: TGTGCCTCCAAGCAGGGGGGGTACTATGGCTACACCTTC. Protein: CASKQGGYYGYTF. This rearrangement joins TRBV7-9 to TRBJ1-2, with 7 nucleotides matching TRBD1. This CDR3 comprises 13 residues. Germline CDR1 is SEHNR and CDR2 is FQNEAQ (reference sequence). V lost 11 bases to trimming and J lost 3 bases; unmatched junction nucleotides: 9.

As DNA, the CDR3 is TGTGCCAGCAGTTCCAGGGGGCGCGGGAAAAGCTACACCTTC. Protein sequence: CASSSRGRGKSYTF. V and J are TRBV12-3 or TRBV12-4 and TRBJ1-2; 8 nucleotides align to TRBD1. The junction had 10 bases not matched to a gene; V was cut back by 4 bases and J by 9 bases. The CDR3 extends over 14 amino acids.

The sample holds many counts of this clonotype. The gene calls are TRBV7-2 and TRBJ2-5; D gene uncertain. The CDR3 sequence is 14 residues long. Germline assignment: CDR1 SGHTA and CDR2 FQGNSA. The V end was cut by 1 base, the J end by 5 bases, with 11 bases between. The CDR3 DNA follows: TGTGCCAGCAGCTTAGATGTGGCCTACGAGACCCAGTACTTC. Translating gives CASSLDVAYETQYF.

This clonotype was observed at least ten times. The chain employs TRBV7-2 and TRBJ2-1; D unclear. The germline V gene encodes CDR1 SGHTA and CDR2 FQGNSA. The CDR3 is made up of 11 amino acids. The V end lost 4 bases, the J end lost 10 bases, and 8 bases lay between the germline ends. DNA of the CDR3: TGTGCCAGCAGCTCCACTGGGGAGCAGTTCTTC. Protein product: CASSSTGEQFF. Supplemented by reference TRBV7-2 and TRBJ2-1, the full variable domain reads GAGVSQSPSNKVTEKGKDVELRCDPISGHTALYWYRQSLGQGLEFLIYFQGNSAPDKSGLPSDRFSAERTGGSVSTLTIQRTQQEDSAVYLCASSSTGEQFFGPGTRLTVL.

A few counts support this clonotype. The DNA for the CDR3 is TGTGCCAGCAGCTTGCCCGGCTGGGACAGGGGGAGTGAGACCCAGTACTTC. It translates to CASSLPGWDRGSETQYF. The V gene is TRBV7-9, the J gene TRBJ2-5; TRBD1 aligns across 11 bases. The CDR3 is 17 amino acids. V lost 3 bases, J lost 5 bases, and 11 bases stayed unmatched. Germline V gene data show CDR1 as SEHNR and CDR2 as FQNEAQ (reference sequence).

As to this clonotype: At one end the junction does not follow the germline gene, possibly because of a read error. CDR3 amino acids: CASSPEITVNTEAFF. Written as DNA, the CDR3 is TGTGCCAGCAGCCCAGAAATAACAGTGAACACTGAGGCTTTCTTT. This chain connects TRBV3-1 to TRBJ1-1, with D uncertain. Per the germline V gene, CDR1 is LGHDT and CDR2 is YNNKEL (reference sequence). The CDR3 runs to 15 residues.

This clonotype was picked up a small number of times. CDR3 sequence: CASSLDGSIQYF. The CDR3 coding sequence is TGTGCCAGCAGTTTGGACGGTTCTATTCAGTACTTC. This chain joins TRBV12-3 or TRBV12-4 and TRBJ2-4; D is unclear. The CDR3 covers 12 residues. V lost 3 bases and J 10 bases, leaving 10 bases between the germline ends.

The chain joins TRBV10-3 to TRBJ2-3; the D gene is possibly TRBD2 (7 bases). This CDR3 has 14 residues. The V end lost 2 bases, the J end lost 6 bases, and 12 bases lay between the germline ends. CDR1 ENHRY and CDR2 SYGVKD come from the germline V gene. CDR3 coding DNA: TGTGCCATCAGTGAGCGGGGGGCCCGGGATACGCAGTATTTT. Translation gives CAISERGARDTQYF.

The chain links TRBV5-4 to TRBJ2-5; D is perhaps TRBD1 (5 bases). Germline V gene sequence: CDR1 SGHNT, CDR2 YYREEE (reference sequence). With 0 bases removed from V and 11 bases from J, the gap between germline ends came to 11 bases. This CDR3 comprises 12 residues. The CDR3 protein is CASSLVDSQQYF. The CDR3, as DNA: TGTGCCAGCAGCTTGGTTGACAGCCAACAGTACTTC. Full variable domain (remainder filled in from reference TRBV5-4 and TRBJ2-5): ETGVTQSPTHLIKTRGQQVTLRCSSQSGHNTVSWYQQALGQGPQFIFQYYREEENGRGNFPPRFSGLQFPNYSSELNVNALELDDSALYLCASSLVDSQQYFGPGTRLLVL.

The J gene is TRBJ1-2, the V gene TRBV6-6; 7 nucleotides line up with TRBD1. The CDR3 consists of 15 residues. CDR1 is MNHNY and CDR2 is SVGAGI in the germline V gene (reference sequence). V dropped 5 bases and J dropped 8; count of bases not matched to a gene: 14. This CDR3 is CASSLGTDRPGGYTF. The CDR3 region has the DNA TGTGCCAGCAGTCTGGGGACAGATCGGCCCGGGGGCTACACCTTC.

This chain connects TRBV10-3 to TRBJ2-3; D not resolved. The V gene lost 8 bases and the J gene lost 4 bases, with 10 bases spanning the gap. Germline V gives CDR1 ENHRY, CDR2 SYGVKD. This CDR3 has 12 amino acids. CDR3 residues: CAIAVLPDTQYF. In DNA form, the CDR3 reads TGTGCCATCGCCGTACTCCCAGATACGCAGTATTTT.

In the case of this clonotype: No conserved phenylalanine or tryptophan ends this CDR3, so it is likely a read error. The gene calls are TRBV5-1 and TRBJ2-1; perhaps TRBD2 as D (5 bases). Germline CDR1 SGHRS, CDR2 YFSETQ. The CDR3 runs to 14 residues. The V end lost 4 bases, the J end lost 4 bases, and 12 bases lay between the germline ends. The DNA of the CDR3 is TGCGCCAGCAGCAAGCGGATGGGATACAATGAGCAGTTCGTC. It yields the protein CASSKRMGYNEQFV.

On this clonotype itself: The junction differs from germline at one of its ends, possibly a read error. J is TRBJ2-1 and V is TRBV7-7, with D unresolved. Germline lookup yields CDR1 SSHAT and CDR2 FNYEAQ (reference sequence). CDR3 length equals 16 residues. The CDR3 sequence is CASSPLTLSSYNEQFF. CDR3 DNA sequence: TGTGCTAGCAGCCCCTTGACCCTGAGCTCCTACAATGAGCAGTTCTTC.

CDR3 nucleotides: TGTGCCAGCAGTAGGGACAGGGGGCTGATAGAGACCCAGTACTTC. Translating it yields CASSRDRGLIETQYF. The rearrangement links TRBV5-5 to TRBJ2-5, with 12 bases aligning to TRBD1. Losses at the gene ends were 5 bases for V and 4 bases for J; bases not matched to a gene: 6. Germline V gives CDR1 SGHKS, CDR2 YYEKEE (reference sequence). The CDR3 spans 15 residues.

The chain couples TRBV7-2 to TRBJ1-2; no clear D gene. Germline CDR1 SGHTA, CDR2 FQGNSA. The CDR3 has 16 residues. Trimming removed 0 bases from V and 8 bases from J, with 19 bases in between. The CDR3 coding sequence is TGTGCCAGCAGCTTAGCAGCCGGGATTGGTGGTGGGGGCTACACCTTC. Translating gives CASSLAAGIGGGGYTF.

This clonotype turned up a few times. V is TRBV7-2 and J is TRBJ2-7; TRBD1 aligns across 7 bases. The CDR3 covers 15 residues. Germline CDR1 and CDR2: SGHTA and FQGNSA. The J segment lost 5 bases and the V segment lost 2 bases, leaving 9 bases of the junction unmatched. The CDR3 nucleotides read TGTGCCAGCAGCTTATCGGCAGGGGGTGTCAACGAGCAGTACTTC. Translating it yields CASSLSAGGVNEQYF.

V is TRBV18 and J is TRBJ2-5; tentative D call: TRBD2 (5 bases). Germline V gene lookup returns CDR1 KGHSH and CDR2 LQKENI. Trimming removed 3 bases at V and 7 bases at J, with 15 bases between. CDR3 length: 14 amino acids. For the CDR3, the DNA is TGTGCCAGCTCACCGGGGAGTGGCCCAGGGACCCAGTACTTC. Its protein is CASSPGSGPGTQYF.

The sample holds a few counts of this clonotype. The J gene is TRBJ2-3, the V gene TRBV4-3, with unresolved D. Germline CDR1 LGHNA, CDR2 YSLEER. V gave up 3 bases and J gave up 2 bases, with 6 bases separating them. This CDR3 comprises 13 residues. The CDR3 nucleotides read TGCGCCAGCAGCCAGGGAAACACAGATACGCAGTATTTT. Translating gives CASSQGNTDTQYF.